This T cell receptor beta chain came from a study of CD8+CD57+ T cells in acquired aplastic anemia. Using genomic DNA as the template, TCR beta VDJ and CDR3 profiling was carried out. TCRdb reprocessed the reads via MiXCR and lists one record per CDR3 protein. The sample lists about 400,000 distinct CDR3 sequences, under 80% occurring once. The CDR3 has 13 residues. In germline, CDR1 is SGHDT, CDR2 YYEEEE. Deletions cut 5 bases from V and 7 bases from J, with 13 bases between. This clonotype came up a few times. The receptor was isolated from a human donor in good health, serving as a control. Source material: sorted CD4+, CD8+, or CD8+CD57+ T cells (not recorded which) from PBMCs. The chain couples TRBV5-6 to TRBJ2-4; a weak D match, TRBD2 (6 bases). The CDR3 region has the DNA TGTGCCAGCAGTCTCCGGGAGTCGAACATTCAGTACTTC. Translation gives CASSLRESNIQYF.